This TCR beta chain was retrieved from a study of Ad26.COV2.S vaccination and SARS-CoV-2 variants. Overall study: Each vaccinee took Ad26.COV2.S intramuscularly, once or twice 56 days apart. Whole-study results and caveats: Responses of T cells in total may have been underestimated by the TCR breadth and depth analyses. Placebo and vaccine recipients had non-spike TCR breadth that was similar.

The treatment was: 19 received Ad26.COV2.S at low or high dose, single or two shots; about five received placebo; per-sample allocation not given. The samples were gathered on day 63 after the first injection of vaccine or placebo. The donor's status was that of an adult aged 18-55 years in Boston. This clone was seen once. Its target is unknown. The method was immunoSEQ multiplex PCR; TCRdb's version includes in-frame clones alone and lacks a portion of them. The table has about 390,000 clones, about 92% seen once. Germline values: CDR1 LNHDA, CDR2 SQIVND (reference sequence). The CDR3 has 13 residues. Trimming removed 6 bases at V and 3 bases at J, with 11 bases between.

The chain joins TRBV19 to TRBJ1-2, with D unclear. This TCR derives from a person aged 18 to 59 who received the Ad26.COV2.S COVID-19 vaccine or a placebo. The sample in question was peripheral blood, obtained in a trial of Ad26.COV2.S vaccine versus placebo. CDR3 residues: CASRFGGYYGYTF. The CDR3 DNA is TGTGCCAGTAGATTCGGTGGGTACTATGGCTACACCTTC. The variable domain in full, with the rest retrieved from reference TRBV19 and TRBJ1-2, is DGGITQSPKYLFRKEGQNVTLSCEQNLNHDAMYWYRQDPGQGLRLIYYSQIVNDFQKGDIAEGYSVSREKKESFPLTVTSAQKNPTAFYLCASRFGGYYGYTFGSGTRLTVV.